The 21 T cell receptor beta chains presented below share a single source sample, sequenced in a study of neurological immune-mediated disorders. TCRdb called the 5' RACE reads again in MiXCR, with one record for every CDR3 protein. This table holds about 16,000 distinct CDR3 sequences, less than 25% found once. Input material: PBMCs. The receptor set was obtained from a man in his fifties or sixties in good health.

This rearrangement joins TRBV18 to TRBJ2-5; 7 bases fit TRBD1. Trimming at V came to 2 bases and at J to 2 bases, leaving 2 bases not matched to a gene. CDR3 length: 14 amino acids. The V gene's germline CDR1 is KGHSH and CDR2 LQKENI. The CDR3 protein is CASSPGTVQETQYF. In nucleotides, the CDR3 is TGTGCCAGCTCACCAGGGACAGTACAAGAGACCCAGTACTTC.

This clonotype was detected ten times or more. The chain combines TRBV20-1 with TRBJ2-1; 8 bases agree with TRBD2. The V gene end was trimmed by 5 bases and the J gene end by 3 bases; junction bases not matched to a gene: 3. The CDR3 contains 13 residues. The germline gives CDR1 DFQATT, CDR2 SNEGSKA (reference sequence). CDR3 DNA sequence: TGCAGTGCTGTGGCGGGAGGCTACAATGAGCAGTTCTTC. It yields the protein CSAVAGGYNEQFF.

This clonotype has just a few counts. The rearrangement uses TRBV7-2 and TRBJ2-1, with unresolved D. Trimming pared 5 bases from V and 0 bases from J, leaving 11 bases between. This CDR3 spans 15 amino acids. The germline CDR1 and CDR2 sequences are SGHTA and FQGNSA. The CDR3 coding sequence is TGTGCCAGCAGCCCCCCAATCGGCTCCTACAATGAGCAGTTCTTC. This encodes CASSPPIGSYNEQFF.

This clonotype was counted many times. The rearrangement uses TRBV18 and TRBJ2-1, with 10 bases lining up with TRBD2. The CDR3 is made up of 17 amino acids. The germline V gene encodes CDR1 KGHSH and CDR2 LQKENI. V shed 3 bases and J 4 bases; nucleotides not matched to a gene: 9. CDR3 DNA: TGTGCCAGCTCACCCTATCTAGCGGGAGTTTCATACAATGAGCAGTTCTTC. Translation gives CASSPYLAGVSYNEQFF.

The sample holds a few counts of this clonotype. The gene calls are TRBV5-1 and TRBJ2-1; 8 nucleotides align to TRBD2. CDR3 length: 15 residues. Germline assignment: CDR1 SGHRS and CDR2 YFSETQ. V lost 5 bases and J lost 2; bases outside the gene matches: 6. In DNA form, the CDR3 reads TGCGCCAGCAGGGTACCGGGACTAGCCTACAATGAGCAGTTCTTC. It translates to CASRVPGLAYNEQFF.

This clonotype has ten or more counts. The chain couples TRBV4-1 to TRBJ2-3, with TRBD2 matching over 11 bases. In germline, CDR1 is MGHRA, CDR2 YSYEKL. This CDR3 is 16 amino acids long. V was clipped by 1 base and J by 4 bases; unmatched bases: 4. The CDR3: CASSQGTGLAADTQYF. The CDR3 DNA sequence: TGCGCCAGCAGCCAAGGGACGGGACTAGCGGCAGATACGCAGTATTTT.

This clonotype has at least ten counts. The J gene is TRBJ1-2, the V gene TRBV20-1; D is perhaps TRBD1 (5 bases). Germline-derived CDR1 and CDR2 are DFQATT and SNEGSKA (reference sequence). V dropped 5 bases and J dropped 4 bases, with 23 bases sitting between them. The CDR3 length is 16 residues. The CDR3 DNA reads TGCAGTGCTCCCCCGGGTTACAGGCTTGGAGGCTATGGCTACACCTTC. Its protein product is CSAPPGYRLGGYGYTF.

This clonotype is classed as medium-sized. The chain has TRBV6-4 and TRBJ2-7, with D perhaps TRBD2 (6 bases). The CDR3 runs to 14 residues. The V end was cut by 6 bases, the J end by 2 bases, with 14 bases between. CDR1 is MRHNA, CDR2 SNTAGT, per germline. CDR3 residues: CASSDSGLAYEQYF. The CDR3 DNA reads TGTGCCAGCAGCGATAGCGGATTAGCCTACGAGCAGTACTTC.

At least ten counts were recorded for this clonotype. The rearrangement uses TRBV6-6 and TRBJ2-2; 9 bases are shared with TRBD1. From germline, CDR1 is MNHNY and CDR2 SVGAGI (reference sequence). The CDR3 covers 17 residues. V trimming: 5 bases; J trimming: 2 bases; junction bases outside the gene matches: 9. CDR3 coding DNA: TGTGCCAGCAGTCAAGGACAGGGGATAAGAAACACCGGGGAGCTGTTTTTT. It is translated as CASSQGQGIRNTGELFF.

This clonotype was detected many times. The V and J genes are TRBV10-3 and TRBJ2-2; weak D call: TRBD2 (7 bases). This CDR3 spans 15 amino acids. Germline CDR1 is ENHRY and CDR2 is SYGVKD. Between the trimmed V and J ends, which lost 2 bases and 4 bases, there was a span of 11 bases. The CDR3 region is CAISERGAPTGELFF. The CDR3 nucleotides read TGTGCCATCAGTGAGCGGGGGGCGCCCACCGGGGAGCTGTTTTTT.

At least ten counts were recorded for this clonotype. The CDR3 DNA follows: TGTGCCAGCGGCTTCGGTGCGGCCTACAATGAGCAGTTCTTC. Its protein product is CASGFGAAYNEQFF. The rearrangement uses TRBV27 and TRBJ2-1; D call uncertain. The CDR3 contains 14 residues. The V end lost 8 bases, the J end lost 2 bases, and 13 bases lay between the germline ends. Germline V gives CDR1 MNHEY, CDR2 SMNVEV (reference sequence).

This clonotype is medium-sized in the sample. This chain uses TRBV28 with TRBJ1-6, with 8 bases matching TRBD1. Germline loops: CDR1 MDHEN, CDR2 SYDVKM. This CDR3 has 14 residues. V lost 6 bases to trimming and J lost 9 bases; unmatched junction nucleotides: 7. CDR3 bases: TGTGCCAGCAGCACAGACAGGGGACTTTCACCCCTCCACTTT. Translated: CASSTDRGLSPLHF.

In its sample, this clonotype was seen many times. The rearrangement uses TRBV20-1 and TRBJ2-7; D call uncertain. CDR3 length: 12 residues. Germline loops: CDR1 DFQATT, CDR2 SNEGSKA (reference sequence). V was clipped by 4 bases and J by 0 bases, with 7 bases between them. The CDR3 DNA follows: TGCAGTGCTACTGGACCCTCCTACGAGCAGTACTTC. This sequence encodes CSATGPSYEQYF.

To note about this clonotype: The junction and the germline gene differ at one end; a read error may be behind it. The chain is built from TRBV7-2 and TRBJ2-3, with 10 positions matching TRBD2. CDR1 and CDR2 (germline): SGHTA, FQGNSA. The CDR3 extends over 15 amino acids. CDR3 residues: CANSFAGLAVDTQYF. The CDR3 DNA is TGTGCCAACAGCTTTGCTGGACTAGCGGTAGATACGCAGTATTTT.

This clonotype occurred many times. This chain links TRBV11-1 with TRBJ2-1; TRBD2 aligns across 7 bases. CDR1 is SGHAT, CDR2 FQDESV, per germline (reference sequence). The CDR3 totals 16 residues. The V gene end was trimmed by 2 bases and the J gene end by 2 bases; junction bases not matched to a gene: 6. CDR3 in amino acids: CASSLSPAGAYNEQFF. In DNA form, the CDR3 reads TGTGCCAGCAGCTTATCCCCGGCGGGGGCCTACAATGAGCAGTTCTTC.

This clonotype was observed at least ten times. The chain carries TRBV27 and TRBJ2-2; D is undetermined. The CDR3 runs 15 residues. V shed 2 bases and J shed 5 bases, with 12 bases lying between them. Per the germline V gene, CDR1 is MNHEY and CDR2 is SMNVEV (reference sequence). CDR3 residues: CASSLETPWTGELFF. In DNA, the CDR3 is TGTGCCAGCAGTTTAGAGACCCCCTGGACCGGGGAGCTGTTTTTT.

By share, this clonotype ranks as medium-sized. The chain combines TRBV20-1 with TRBJ2-3; D is unclear. The CDR3 covers 12 residues. The V gene lost 6 bases and the J gene lost 5 bases, with 12 bases spanning the gap. CDR1 is DFQATT, CDR2 SNEGSKA, per germline (reference sequence). CDR3 residues: CSARKRGDTQYF. CDR3 sequence (DNA): TGCAGTGCGAGAAAGCGTGGAGATACGCAGTATTTT.

This clonotype occurred many times. This chain joins TRBV20-1 and TRBJ2-1; TRBD2 aligns across 9 bases. This CDR3 is 17 amino acids long. The trim removed 1 base at V and 1 base at J, leaving 8 bases unmatched. CDR1 is DFQATT, CDR2 SNEGSKA, per germline (reference sequence). The CDR3 region has the DNA TGCAGTGCTAGAGGGGATAGCGGGAGTGAATCCTACAATGAGCAGTTCTTC. Translating gives CSARGDSGSESYNEQFF.

This clonotype was observed many times. This chain joins TRBV18 and TRBJ2-1; TRBD1 matches at 9 bases. The CDR3 spans 15 residues. The germline gives CDR1 KGHSH, CDR2 LQKENI. Trimming cost V 2 bases and J 4 bases; bases outside gene matches: 3. The CDR3 nucleotides read TGTGCCAGCTCACCAGACAGGGGGTCATACAATGAGCAGTTCTTC. Translated: CASSPDRGSYNEQFF.

By its share, this clonotype is medium-sized. V usage is TRBV5-1 and J usage is TRBJ1-1; D is unresolved. Germline CDR1 SGHRS, CDR2 YFSETQ. Trimming removed 5 bases from V and 1 base from J, with 9 bases in between. The CDR3 runs 13 residues. In DNA, the CDR3 is TGCGCCAGCAGACGCGCGCAGAACACTGAAGCTTTCTTT. Translated: CASRRAQNTEAFF.

The chain carries TRBV12-3 or TRBV12-4 and TRBJ2-2; no clear D gene. Trimming left V 3 bases short and J 1 base short, with 9 bases between. This CDR3 has 15 residues. The CDR3 protein is CASSFWTGNTGELFF. The CDR3 DNA reads as TGTGCCAGCAGTTTTTGGACGGGGAACACCGGGGAGCTGTTTTTT.